This paragraph covers one TCR beta chain sequence. The data were obtained in a study of blood T cell repertoires in COVID-19. This CDR3 spans 15 amino acids. Germline CDR1 and CDR2: SNHLY and FYNNEI. The ends were cut back, 5 bases at V and 1 base at J, with 12 bases in the middle. Assay: immunoSEQ multiplex PCR; the TCRdb copy retains only in-frame clones and omits some. The table records roughly 260,000 clones, about 87% of them present only once. The rearrangement uses TRBV2 and TRBJ1-5; D perhaps matches TRBD1 (6 bases). The sequence was obtained from a man aged 60 to 75 who had recovered from COVID-19. Sequences were obtained from peripheral blood. In nucleotides, the CDR3 is TGTGCCAGCAGTTCCGGGACACCGAGCAATCAGCCCCAGCATTTT. This translates into CASSSGTPSNQPQHF. Complete variable domain (other parts from reference TRBV2 and TRBJ1-5): EPEVTQTPSHQVTQMGQEVILRCVPISNHLYFYWYRQILGQKVEFLVSFYNNEISEKSEIFDDQFSVERPDGSNFTLKIRSTKLEDSAMYFCASSSGTPSNQPQHFGDGTRLSIL.